This T cell receptor (beta chain) was found in a study of early T cells in non-severe SARS-CoV-2 infection. The wider study: Bulk RNA taken from unsorted whole blood was sequenced, leaving chains unpaired.

The protocol attached unique molecular identifiers to individual cDNA molecules. One entry per CDR3 protein, called by TCRdb with MiXCR from the 5' RACE reads. Of 70,000 or so distinct CDR3 sequences in the sample, 12% were seen once. The V and J ends lost 4 bases and 4 bases, in that order; junction bases with no gene match: 8. Per germline, CDR1 WNHNN and CDR2 SYGVQD (reference sequence). The CDR3 is 15 amino acids. Material: whole blood. The receptor comes from an adult who was a healthcare worker with PCR-confirmed SARS-CoV-2 infection or an uninfected control (not recorded which). This chain uses TRBV10-1 with TRBJ2-3; 7 bases agree with TRBD1. CDR3 sequence (DNA): TGCGCCAGCAGTGCTTTGCCAGGGGGTGCAGATACGCAGTATTTT. It translates to CASSALPGGADTQYF.